This T cell receptor beta chain is drawn from a study of graft-versus-host responses after intestinal transplantation. For the study at large: Anti-thymocyte globulin induction preceded roughly 3 years of tacrolimus and steroid maintenance in all recipients.

Sequencing used immunoSEQ multiplex PCR; TCRdb keeps in-frame clones, though not all of them. This sample has 90,000 to 120,000 clones, with approximately 84% found just once. As regards this clone: The antigen is not known.

CDR1 MNHEY and CDR2 SMNVEV come from the germline V gene (reference sequence). The J segment lost 1 base and the V segment lost 5 bases, leaving 6 bases of the junction unmatched. The CDR3 totals 15 residues. The study's findings and limits: Graft-donor T cell macrochimerism in patients accompanied high graft-versus-host to host-versus-graft clonal ratios in allografts. Ileal or blood samples showed some GvH clones first, and such clones were also found in recipient marrow.

The rearrangement uses TRBV27 and TRBJ2-7; 9 nucleotides align to TRBD1. This specimen was unstimulated CD4+ T cells sorted from spleen or lymph node cells, taken before intestinal transplant. This clonotype originated in a human donor who received an intestinal transplant. The CDR3 nucleotides are TGTGCCAGCAGTCTCGACAGGGGGACTTCCTACGAGCAGTACTTC. This gives the protein CASSLDRGTSYEQYF.